The present T cell receptor (beta chain) was sequenced within a study of cytomegalovirus exposure and HLA in healthy donors. Study observations and caveats: The study found most TCR sequences rare, yet found some public TCRs in many donors. The authors confirmed in vitro that a few CMV-associated chains were specific for CMV antigens.

In the case of this clone: Its antigen is unknown.

The PCR ran on 60 Vbeta and 13 Jbeta primers. The protocol was immunoSEQ multiplex PCR, while the TCRdb copy is restricted to in-frame clones and leaves out a portion. The sample carries approximately 40,000 clones, about 66% recorded once. Material for sequencing was PBMCs. The clonotype originates from a man between 50 and 59 years old in good health and CMV-seropositive.

In DNA, the CDR3 is TGTGCTAGTGGTTTCGGTAGAGGCGGAATAACTGAAGCTTTCTTT. Translated: CASGFGRGGITEAFF. The chain employs TRBV12-5 and TRBJ1-1; D unresolved. The CDR3 is 15 residues long. Per the germline V gene, CDR1 is LGHNT and CDR2 is FRNRAP. Trimming took off 3 bases at V and 5 bases at J, with 16 bases between the two ends.